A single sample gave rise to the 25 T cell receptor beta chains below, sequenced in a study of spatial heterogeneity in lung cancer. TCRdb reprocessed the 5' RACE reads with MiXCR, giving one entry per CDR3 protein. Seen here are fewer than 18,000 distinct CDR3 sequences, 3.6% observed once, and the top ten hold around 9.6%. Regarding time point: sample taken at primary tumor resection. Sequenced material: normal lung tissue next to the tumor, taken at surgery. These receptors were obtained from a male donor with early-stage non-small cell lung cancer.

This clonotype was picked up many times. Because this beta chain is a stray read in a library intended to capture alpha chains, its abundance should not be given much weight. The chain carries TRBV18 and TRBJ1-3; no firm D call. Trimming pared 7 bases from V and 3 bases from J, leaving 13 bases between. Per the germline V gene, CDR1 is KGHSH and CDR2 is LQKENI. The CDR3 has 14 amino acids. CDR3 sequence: CASLDAKGGNTIYF. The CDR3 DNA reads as TGTGCCAGCTTGGACGCAAAGGGTGGAAACACCATATATTTT.

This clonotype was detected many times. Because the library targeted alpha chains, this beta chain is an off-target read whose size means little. Written as DNA, the CDR3 is TGTGCCAGCAGCGTAGCTGGGACTGACCCACCCGGGGAGCTGTTTTTT. Translated, it gives CASSVAGTDPPGELFF. The V gene is TRBV9, the J gene TRBJ2-2, with D tentatively TRBD2 (6 bases). V lost 0 bases, J lost 6 bases, and 15 bases lay in between. The germline gives CDR1 SGDLS, CDR2 YYNGEE. The CDR3 covers 16 residues.

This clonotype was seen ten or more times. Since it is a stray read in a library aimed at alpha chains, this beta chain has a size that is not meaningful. The CDR3 DNA reads as TGTGCCAGCAGCCCCAATCCTGGACACACCTATGGCTACACCTTC. It encodes CASSPNPGHTYGYTF. The rearrangement links TRBV7-2 to TRBJ1-2, with D perhaps matching TRBD1 (5 bases). V shed 5 bases and J shed 4 bases, with 17 bases lying between them. Germline assignment: CDR1 SGHTA and CDR2 FQGNSA. This CDR3 region has 15 residues.

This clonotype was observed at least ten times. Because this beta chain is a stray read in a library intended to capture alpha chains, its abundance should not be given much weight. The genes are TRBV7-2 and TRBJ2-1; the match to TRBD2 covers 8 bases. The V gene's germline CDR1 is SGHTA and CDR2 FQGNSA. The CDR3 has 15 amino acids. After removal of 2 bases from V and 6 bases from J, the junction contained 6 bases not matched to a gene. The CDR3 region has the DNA TGTGCCAGCAGCTTAAAGGCGGGAGGCGGCAATGAGCAGTTCTTC. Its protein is CASSLKAGGGNEQFF.

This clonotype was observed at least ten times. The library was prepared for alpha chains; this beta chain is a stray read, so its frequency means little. The CDR3 DNA reads as TGTGCCAGCAGTTTATCCTGGCGGGAGGGTGCCCGAATCACCTACGAGCAGTACTTC. As protein: CASSLSWREGARITYEQYF. V usage is TRBV12-3 or TRBV12-4 and J usage is TRBJ2-7; 9 bases are a match to TRBD2. The CDR3 totals 19 residues. V lost 2 bases, J lost 2 bases, and 16 bases stayed unmatched.

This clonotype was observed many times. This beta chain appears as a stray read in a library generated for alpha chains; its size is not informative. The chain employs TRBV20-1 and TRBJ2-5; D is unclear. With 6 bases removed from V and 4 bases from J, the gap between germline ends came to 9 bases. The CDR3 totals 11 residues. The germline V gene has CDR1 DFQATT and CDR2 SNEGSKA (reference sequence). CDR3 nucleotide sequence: TGCAGTGCGCACGCTTTAGAGACCCAGTACTTC. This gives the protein CSAHALETQYF.

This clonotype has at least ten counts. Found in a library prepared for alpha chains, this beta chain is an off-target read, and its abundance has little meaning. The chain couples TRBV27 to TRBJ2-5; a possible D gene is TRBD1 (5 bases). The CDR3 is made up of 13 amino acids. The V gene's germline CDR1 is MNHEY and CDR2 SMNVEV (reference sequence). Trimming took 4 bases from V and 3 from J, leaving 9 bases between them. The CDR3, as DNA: TGTGCCAGCAGTTCGACAGTTGAAGAGACCCAGTACTTC. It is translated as CASSSTVEETQYF.

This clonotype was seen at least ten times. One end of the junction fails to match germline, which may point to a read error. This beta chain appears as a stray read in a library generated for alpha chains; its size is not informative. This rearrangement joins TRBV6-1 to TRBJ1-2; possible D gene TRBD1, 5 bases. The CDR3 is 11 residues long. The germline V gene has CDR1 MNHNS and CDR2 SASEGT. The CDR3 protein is CASSEASGSYF. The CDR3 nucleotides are TGTGCCAGCAGTGAAGCGTCAGGGAGTTACTTC.

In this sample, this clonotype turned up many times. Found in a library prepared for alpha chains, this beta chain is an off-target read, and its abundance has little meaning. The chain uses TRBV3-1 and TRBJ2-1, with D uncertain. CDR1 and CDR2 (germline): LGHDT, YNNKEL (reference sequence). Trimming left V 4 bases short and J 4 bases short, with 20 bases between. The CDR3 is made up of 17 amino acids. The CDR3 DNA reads TGTGCCAGCAGCCCCATAAACCCTCGGGTTTCTTACAATGAGCAGTTCTTC. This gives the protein CASSPINPRVSYNEQFF.

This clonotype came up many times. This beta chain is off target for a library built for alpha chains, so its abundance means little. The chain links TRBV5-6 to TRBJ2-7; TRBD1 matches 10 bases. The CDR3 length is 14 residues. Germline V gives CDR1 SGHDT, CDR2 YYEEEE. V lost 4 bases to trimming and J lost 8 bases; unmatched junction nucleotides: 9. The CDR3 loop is CASSPGTGDLKQYF. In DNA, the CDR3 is TGTGCCAGCAGCCCCGGGACAGGGGATTTGAAGCAGTACTTC.

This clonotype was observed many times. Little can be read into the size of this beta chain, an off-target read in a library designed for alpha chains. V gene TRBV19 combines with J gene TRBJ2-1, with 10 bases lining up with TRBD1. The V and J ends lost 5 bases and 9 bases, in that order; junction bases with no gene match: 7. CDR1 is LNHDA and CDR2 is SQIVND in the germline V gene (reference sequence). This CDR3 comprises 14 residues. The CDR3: CASSGGDRGTEQFF. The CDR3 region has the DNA TGTGCCAGTAGTGGGGGGGACAGGGGCACTGAGCAGTTCTTC.

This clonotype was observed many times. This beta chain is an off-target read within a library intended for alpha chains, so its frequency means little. The CDR3 nucleotides read TGTGCCAGCAGTTTACCCTTGGGGGACAGAATCAATGAGCAGTTCTTC. Its translation is CASSLPLGDRINEQFF. This chain joins TRBV27 and TRBJ2-1; 7 bases line up with TRBD1. CDR3 length equals 16 residues. V lost 2 bases, J lost 6 bases, and 10 bases stayed unmatched. Per germline, CDR1 MNHEY and CDR2 SMNVEV (reference sequence).

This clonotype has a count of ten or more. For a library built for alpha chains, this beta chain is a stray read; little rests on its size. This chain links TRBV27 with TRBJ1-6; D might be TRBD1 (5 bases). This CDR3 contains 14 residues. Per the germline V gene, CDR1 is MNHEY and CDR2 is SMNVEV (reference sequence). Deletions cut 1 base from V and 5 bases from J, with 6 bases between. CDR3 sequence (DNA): TGTGCCAGCAGTTTATTGGACAATAATTCACCCCTCCACTTT. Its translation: CASSLLDNNSPLHF.

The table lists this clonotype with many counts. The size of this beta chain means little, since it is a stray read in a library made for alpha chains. DNA of the CDR3: TGTGCCAGCAGAAGGGACACTGGGGAGCAGTACTTC. It specifies CASRRDTGEQYF. The chain uses TRBV6-5 and TRBJ2-7; weak D call: TRBD1 (6 bases). Trimming cost V 6 bases and J 7 bases, with 13 bases left between them. CDR1 and CDR2 (germline): MNHEY, SVGAGI. The CDR3 contains 12 residues.

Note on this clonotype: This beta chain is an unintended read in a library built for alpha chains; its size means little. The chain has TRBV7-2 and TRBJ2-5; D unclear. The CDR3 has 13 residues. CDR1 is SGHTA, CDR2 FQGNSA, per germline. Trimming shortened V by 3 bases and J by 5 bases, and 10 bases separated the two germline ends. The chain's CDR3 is CASSFLGLETQYF. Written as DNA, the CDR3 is TGTGCCAGCAGCTTTTTAGGTTTGGAGACCCAGTACTTC.

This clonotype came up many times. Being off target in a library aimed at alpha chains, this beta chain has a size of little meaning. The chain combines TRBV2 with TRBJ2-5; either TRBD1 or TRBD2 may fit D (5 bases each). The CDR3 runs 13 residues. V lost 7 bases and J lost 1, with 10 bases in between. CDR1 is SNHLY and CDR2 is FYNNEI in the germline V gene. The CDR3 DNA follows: TGTGCCAGCACGGGGACCATCCAAGAGACCCAGTACTTC. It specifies CASTGTIQETQYF.

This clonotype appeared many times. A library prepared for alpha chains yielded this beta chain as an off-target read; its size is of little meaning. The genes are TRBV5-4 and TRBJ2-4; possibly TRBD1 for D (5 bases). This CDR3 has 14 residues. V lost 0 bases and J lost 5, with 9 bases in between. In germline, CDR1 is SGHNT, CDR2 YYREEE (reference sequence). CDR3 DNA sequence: TGTGCCAGCAGCTTGGATCTAGGGGAAAACATTCAGTACTTC. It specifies CASSLDLGENIQYF.

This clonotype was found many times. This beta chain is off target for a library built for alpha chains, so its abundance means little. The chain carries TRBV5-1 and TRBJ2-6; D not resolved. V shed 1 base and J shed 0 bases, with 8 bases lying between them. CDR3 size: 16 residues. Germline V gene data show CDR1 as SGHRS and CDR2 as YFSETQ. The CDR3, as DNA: TGCGCCAGCAGCTTGTCAGTTGTCTCTGGGGCCAACGTCCTGACTTTC. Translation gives CASSLSVVSGANVLTF.

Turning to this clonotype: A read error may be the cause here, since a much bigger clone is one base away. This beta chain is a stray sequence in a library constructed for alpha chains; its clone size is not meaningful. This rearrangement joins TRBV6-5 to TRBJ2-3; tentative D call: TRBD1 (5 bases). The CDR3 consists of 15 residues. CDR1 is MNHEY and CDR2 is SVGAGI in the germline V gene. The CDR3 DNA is TGTGCCAGCAGTTACTCGTCAGGGAACACAGATACGCGGTATTTT. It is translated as CASSYSSGNTDTRYF.

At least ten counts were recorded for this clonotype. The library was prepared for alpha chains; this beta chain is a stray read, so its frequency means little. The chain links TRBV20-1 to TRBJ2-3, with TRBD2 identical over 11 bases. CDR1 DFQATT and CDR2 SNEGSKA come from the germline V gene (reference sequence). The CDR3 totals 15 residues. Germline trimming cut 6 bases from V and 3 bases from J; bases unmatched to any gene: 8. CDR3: CSAHGASGRTDTQYF. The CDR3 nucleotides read TGCAGTGCCCACGGTGCTAGCGGGAGGACAGATACGCAGTATTTT.

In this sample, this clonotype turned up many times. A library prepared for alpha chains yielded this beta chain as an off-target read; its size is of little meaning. The CDR3 region is CASSYSSETENTEAFF. The CDR3 DNA reads TGTGCCAGCAGTTACTCTTCCGAGACAGAGAACACTGAAGCTTTCTTT. The chain joins TRBV6-2 or TRBV6-3 to TRBJ1-1; maybe TRBD1 (5 bases). Trimming took 0 bases from V and 1 from J, leaving 12 bases between them. CDR1 is MNHEY and CDR2 is SVGEGT in the germline V gene. CDR3 length: 16 amino acids.

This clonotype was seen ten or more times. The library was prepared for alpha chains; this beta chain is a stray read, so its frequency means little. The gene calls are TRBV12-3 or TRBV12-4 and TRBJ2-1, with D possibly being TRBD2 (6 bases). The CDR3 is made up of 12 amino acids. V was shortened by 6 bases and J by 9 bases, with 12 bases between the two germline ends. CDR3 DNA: TGTGCCAGCAGCTCTAGCGTCGGTGAGCAGTTCTTC. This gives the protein CASSSSVGEQFF.

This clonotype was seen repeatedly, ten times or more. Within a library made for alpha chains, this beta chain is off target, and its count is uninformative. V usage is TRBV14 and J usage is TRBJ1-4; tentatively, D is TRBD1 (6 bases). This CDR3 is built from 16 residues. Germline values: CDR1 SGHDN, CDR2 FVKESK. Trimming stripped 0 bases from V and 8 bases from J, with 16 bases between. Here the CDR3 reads CASSQELRGVNEKLFF. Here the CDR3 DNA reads TGTGCCAGCAGCCAAGAGTTAAGGGGGGTTAACGAAAAACTGTTTTTT.

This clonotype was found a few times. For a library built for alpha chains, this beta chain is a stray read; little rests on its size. CDR3 residues: CASSLSGVEQFF. DNA of the CDR3: TGTGCCAGCAGCCTAAGCGGGGTTGAGCAGTTCTTC. V and J are TRBV7-6 and TRBJ2-1; 7 nucleotides agree with TRBD2. Trimming at V came to 5 bases and at J to 9 bases, leaving 4 bases not matched to a gene. CDR3 length: 12 residues. Per germline, CDR1 SGHVS and CDR2 FNYEAQ.

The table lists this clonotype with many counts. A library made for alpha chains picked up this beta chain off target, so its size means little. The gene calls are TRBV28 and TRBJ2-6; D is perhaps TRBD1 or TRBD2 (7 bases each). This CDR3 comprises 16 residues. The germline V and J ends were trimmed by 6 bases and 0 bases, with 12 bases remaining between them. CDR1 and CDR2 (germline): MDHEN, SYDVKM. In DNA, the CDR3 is TGTGCCAGCAGCGGGGGGACAGACTCTGGGGCCAACGTCCTGACTTTC. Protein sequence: CASSGGTDSGANVLTF.